One and the same sample provided the 21 T cell receptor beta chains below, sequenced in a study of shared clonotypes between healthy human individuals. Method: immunoSEQ multiplex PCR; TCRdb's copy keeps in-frame clones and lacks some. The sample lists approximately 1.1 million clones, 78% seen once, with more than 0.5% in the top ten. Sequenced material: memory CD4+ T cells from PBMCs. Subset: CD45RA-negative fraction. These receptors were collected from a man aged 18 to 29 in good health. Some clones in this sample may be carry-over from other donors' samples.

This sequence joins TRBV9 and TRBJ2-3; D not resolved. The CDR3 consists of 16 residues. Trimming pared 2 bases from V and 0 bases from J, leaving 13 bases between. Germline V gene sequence: CDR1 SGDLS, CDR2 YYNGEE. CDR3: CASSVPPIASTDTQYF. The CDR3 coding sequence is TGTGCCAGCAGCGTCCCCCCGATCGCAAGCACAGATACGCAGTATTTT.

This clone was observed a few times. The rearrangement links TRBV2 to TRBJ1-2, with D maybe TRBD1 (6 bases). From germline, CDR1 is SNHLY and CDR2 FYNNEI. There are 13 residues in the CDR3. V gave up 10 bases and J gave up 0 bases, with 12 bases separating them. CDR3 region: CATRTDTNYGYTF. The CDR3 DNA sequence: TGTGCCACCAGGACAGACACTAACTATGGCTACACCTTC.

The chain recombines TRBV11-3 with TRBJ2-7; D call uncertain. Germline loops: CDR1 SGHNT, CDR2 YENEEA. The V end was cut by 4 bases, the J end by 5 bases, with 18 bases between. This CDR3 has 15 amino acids. The DNA for the CDR3 is TGTGCCAGCAGCTCCAATCCGGGCGCCGTGGACGAGCAGTACTTC. The encoded protein is CASSSNPGAVDEQYF.

The count of this clone is one. CDR3 region: CSVIYSGTGNQPQHF. The CDR3 nucleotides read TGCAGCGTAATTTATAGTGGGACGGGCAATCAGCCCCAGCATTTT. The chain combines TRBV29-1 with TRBJ1-5, with a possible D match to TRBD1 (5 bases). Germline V gene lookup returns CDR1 SQVTM and CDR2 ANQGSEA. V lost 6 bases and J 2 bases, leaving 17 bases between the germline ends. The CDR3 has 15 residues.

This clone has a single count. The rearrangement links TRBV28 to TRBJ2-1; no firm D call. Germline V gene data show CDR1 as MDHEN and CDR2 as SYDVKM. The length of the CDR3 is 11 residues. The V end lost 5 bases, the J end lost 9 bases, and 8 bases lay between the germline ends. CDR3 nucleotide sequence: TGTGCCAGCAGTCCCTTGGGTGAGCAGTTCTTC. This sequence encodes CASSPLGEQFF.

Notes on this clone: Other DNA sequences from this sample encode an identical CDR3 as well. This chain connects TRBV30 to TRBJ2-5; TRBD2 is a possible D gene (5 bases). The V gene lost 2 bases and the J gene lost 5 bases, with 9 bases spanning the gap. Per the germline V gene, CDR1 is GTSNPN and CDR2 is SVGIG (reference sequence). The length of the CDR3 is 12 residues. The CDR3 sequence: CAWSTGVETQYF. The CDR3 DNA is TGTGCCTGGAGTACCGGGGTGGAGACCCAGTACTTC.

The chain is built from TRBV7-9 and TRBJ2-2, with 11 bases that match TRBD1. Looked up from germline, CDR1 is SEHNR and CDR2 is FQNEAQ (reference sequence). This CDR3 has 14 amino acids. The junction had 3 bases not matched to a gene; V was cut back by 3 bases and J by 9 bases. The CDR3 protein is CASSFGQGAWELFF. The DNA of the CDR3 is TGTGCCAGCAGCTTCGGACAGGGGGCTTGGGAGCTGTTTTTT. The variable domain in full, completed from reference TRBV7-9 and TRBJ2-2, reads DTGVSQNPRHKITKRGQNVTFRCDPISEHNRLYWYRQTLGQGPEFLTYFQNEAQLEKSRLLSDRFSAERPKGSFSTLEIQRTEQGDSAMYLCASSFGQGAWELFFGEGSRLTVL.

The chain is built from TRBV29-1 and TRBJ1-1, with D possibly TRBD1 on 5 matching bases. The germline CDR1 and CDR2 sequences are SQVTM and ANQGSEA. CDR3 length: 15 amino acids. Trimming removed 4 bases from V and 0 bases from J, with 15 bases in between. CDR3 protein: CSVGGPGRVNTEAFF. CDR3 in DNA: TGCAGCGTTGGGGGCCCCGGGCGTGTGAACACTGAAGCTTTCTTT.

This chain joins TRBV5-8 and TRBJ1-2; D is ambiguous. CDR3 length: 11 amino acids. Trimming cost V 5 bases and J 4 bases, with 6 bases left between them. Germline CDR1 SGHTS, CDR2 YDEGEE. CDR3 nucleotide sequence: TGTGCCAGCAGACTAGGCTATGGCTACACCTTC. It translates to CASRLGYGYTF.

The chain carries TRBV27 and TRBJ2-7; no reliable D call. This CDR3 spans 15 amino acids. Germline V gene lookup returns CDR1 MNHEY and CDR2 SMNVEV (reference sequence). V was shortened by 4 bases and J by 0 bases, with 13 bases between the two germline ends. CDR3 residues: CASSSLRSSSYEQYF. CDR3 in DNA: TGTGCCAGCAGTTCTCTTCGGTCGAGCTCCTACGAGCAGTACTTC.

V and J are TRBV18 and TRBJ2-7; perhaps D is TRBD1 or TRBD2 (5 bases each). Germline-derived CDR1 and CDR2 are KGHSH and LQKENI. Between the trimmed V and J ends, which lost 5 bases and 2 bases, there was a span of 13 bases. The CDR3 extends over 14 amino acids. CDR3 sequence reads: CASSGVGRTYEQYF. In DNA form, the CDR3 reads TGTGCCAGCTCAGGGGTGGGACGGACCTACGAGCAGTACTTC.

This chain connects TRBV27 to TRBJ2-5; possibly TRBD1 for D (6 bases). Germline CDR1 MNHEY, CDR2 SMNVEV (reference sequence). The CDR3 is made up of 14 amino acids. The V and J ends lost 6 bases and 0 bases respectively, with 11 bases between them. The CDR3 sequence is CASRGTKYQETQYF. As DNA, the CDR3 is TGTGCCAGCAGGGGGACAAAGTACCAAGAGACCCAGTACTTC.

This rearrangement joins TRBV29-1 to TRBJ2-7; 10 bases fit TRBD1. J was trimmed by 7 bases and V by 6 bases; bases with no gene match: 6. There are 12 residues in the CDR3. Germline CDR1 is SQVTM and CDR2 is ANQGSEA. CDR3 DNA: TGCAGCGTGGGGCCGGGACAGGGGGAGCAGTACTTC. The encoded protein is CSVGPGQGEQYF.

The chain links TRBV5-1 to TRBJ2-5, with 9 bases matching TRBD1. V gave up 1 base and J gave up 5 bases; unmatched junction bases: 9. The CDR3 contains 16 residues. The germline gives CDR1 SGHRS, CDR2 YFSETQ. CDR3 region: CASSLLATGGWETQYF. Here the CDR3 DNA reads TGCGCCAGCAGCTTGTTGGCTACAGGGGGCTGGGAGACCCAGTACTTC.

This clone occurred once. The J gene is TRBJ2-7, the V gene TRBV6-1; D is uncertain. Trimming shortened V by 6 bases and J by 2 bases, and 14 bases separated the two germline ends. The CDR3 has 14 amino acids. Germline CDR1 reads MNHNS; CDR2 reads SASEGT. The CDR3 protein is CASRARGETYEQYF. The CDR3 DNA follows: TGTGCCAGCAGGGCTCGTGGAGAGACCTACGAGCAGTACTTC.

This clone was detected only once. The rearrangement links TRBV7-9 to TRBJ2-1, with D possibly matching TRBD1 (7 bases). Trimming took 4 bases from V and 9 from J, leaving 25 bases between them. From germline, CDR1 is SEHNR and CDR2 FQNEAQ (reference sequence). CDR3 length equals 17 residues. This CDR3 is CASSSTPLEGAFVEQFF. The CDR3 DNA reads as TGTGCCAGCAGCTCCACCCCACTGGAGGGGGCTTTTGTTGAGCAGTTCTTC.

This chain connects TRBV11-2 to TRBJ1-1; D is ambiguous. V dropped 6 bases and J dropped 1 base, with 12 bases sitting between them. The CDR3 sequence is 14 residues long. Germline CDR1 reads SGHAT; CDR2 reads FQNNGV. CDR3 amino acids: CASRSPGRNTEAFF. The DNA of the CDR3 is TGTGCCAGCAGGTCCCCCGGGAGGAACACTGAAGCTTTCTTT.

The chain is built from TRBV6-1 and TRBJ2-7; 11 bases match TRBD2. CDR3 size: 15 residues. Germline assignment: CDR1 MNHNS and CDR2 SASEGT. V was pared by 4 bases and J by 6 bases, with 8 bases of the junction left unmatched. The CDR3 is CASSGVLAGVGEQYF. The CDR3 nucleotides read TGTGCCAGCAGTGGGGTACTAGCGGGAGTGGGCGAGCAGTACTTC.

CDR3 sequence reads: CASSLGRRQETQYF. The CDR3 region has the DNA TGTGCCAGCAGCTTGGGACGACGCCAAGAGACCCAGTACTTC. The rearrangement joins TRBV5-4 to TRBJ2-5, with no clear D. V shed 0 bases and J shed 1 base, with 7 bases lying between them. CDR1 is SGHNT, CDR2 YYREEE, per germline (reference sequence). The CDR3 is made up of 14 amino acids.

The V and J genes are TRBV5-1 and TRBJ2-1; TRBD2 agrees at 7 bases. The germline V gene encodes CDR1 SGHRS and CDR2 YFSETQ. The CDR3 contains 15 residues. The trim removed 0 bases at V and 7 bases at J, leaving 7 bases unmatched. This CDR3 is CASSLAIAGSNEQFF. For the CDR3, the DNA is TGCGCCAGCAGCTTGGCGATAGCGGGTTCGAATGAGCAGTTCTTC.

The chain links TRBV2 to TRBJ2-1, with D perhaps TRBD1 (5 bases). The V end lost 6 bases, the J end lost 4 bases, and 7 bases lay between the germline ends. Germline V gives CDR1 SNHLY, CDR2 FYNNEI. The CDR3 is made up of 12 amino acids. The CDR3 DNA reads TGTGCCAGCAGCAGGGATTACAATGAGCAGTTCTTC. Amino acids: CASSRDYNEQFF.